Below are 10 T cell receptor beta chains sequenced from a single sample in a study of neurological immune-mediated disorders. Each CDR3 protein gets one entry after TCRdb re-called the 5' RACE reads with MiXCR. Among tens of thousands of distinct CDR3 sequences listed, approximately 5.3% were seen once. Sequenced input: CD4+ T cells from blood. These TCRs come from a woman aged 50 to 65 in good health.

This clonotype came up many times. The V call is TRBV27, the J call TRBJ1-1; D is unclear. Germline V CDR1 and CDR2: MNHEY, SMNVEV (reference sequence). V lost 6 bases and J 6 bases, leaving 26 bases between the germline ends. This CDR3 contains 17 residues. The CDR3 DNA reads TGTGCCAGCAGCTTTTCCCAGTCCGGGCGCGGGGTCGCTGAAGCTTTCTTT. Translated: CASSFSQSGRGVAEAFF.

The V gene is TRBV7-8, the J gene TRBJ2-3, with no clear D. The germline gives CDR1 SGHVS, CDR2 FQNEAQ. With 5 bases removed from V and 4 bases from J, the gap between germline ends came to 13 bases. The CDR3 contains 14 residues. For the CDR3, the DNA is TGTGCCAGCAGCCCAAAGGTGTGGTCAGATACGCAGTATTTT. Translation gives CASSPKVWSDTQYF. Supplemented by reference TRBV7-8 and TRBJ2-3, the full variable domain reads GAGVSQSPRYKVAKRGQDVALRCDPISGHVSLFWYQQALGQGPEFLTYFQNEAQLDKSGLPSDRFFAERPEGSVSTLKIQRTQQEDSAVYLCASSPKVWSDTQYFGPGTRLTVL.

This clonotype was observed at least ten times. This chain connects TRBV6-5 to TRBJ2-1; 8 nucleotides match TRBD1. V was pared by 5 bases and J by 12 bases, with 12 bases of the junction left unmatched. CDR1 and CDR2 (germline): MNHEY, SVGAGI. The CDR3 has 14 amino acids. The CDR3 loop is CASSPGGQVEGQFF. The CDR3 DNA follows: TGTGCCAGCAGTCCAGGGGGCCAGGTCGAAGGGCAGTTCTTC.

This clonotype showed up many times. This sequence joins TRBV5-1 and TRBJ2-7; D is unclear. Germline V gene lookup returns CDR1 SGHRS and CDR2 YFSETQ. This CDR3 contains 13 residues. Trimming took off 4 bases at V and 3 bases at J, with 11 bases between the two ends. CDR3 region: CASSHGPRYEQYF. In DNA form, the CDR3 reads TGCGCCAGCAGCCACGGGCCTCGCTACGAGCAGTACTTC.

This clonotype was seen more than once but under ten times. This chain joins TRBV20-1 and TRBJ2-3, with 8 bases lining up with TRBD1. V shed 8 bases and J 6 bases; nucleotides not matched to a gene: 13. The CDR3 runs 14 residues. Germline V gene lookup returns CDR1 DFQATT and CDR2 SNEGSKA (reference sequence). CDR3 sequence (DNA): TGCAGTCCCTATATGGCAGGGGGCTACGATACGCAGTATTTT. Its translation: CSPYMAGGYDTQYF.

This clonotype came up many times. This CDR3 is CASSLLPLSNQPQHF. CDR3 nucleotides: TGTGCCAGCAGCTTGCTTCCCCTTAGCAATCAGCCCCAGCATTTT. The genes are TRBV5-5 and TRBJ1-5; D unresolved. CDR1 is SGHKS and CDR2 is YYEKEE in the germline V gene (reference sequence). CDR3 length equals 15 residues. Trimming took 1 base from V and 0 from J, leaving 8 bases between them.

This clonotype was seen repeatedly, ten times or more. The chain has TRBV2 and TRBJ2-3; tentative D call: TRBD1 (8 bases). CDR3 size: 14 residues. CDR1 and CDR2 (germline): SNHLY, FYNNEI. Trimming removed 9 bases at V and 1 base at J, with 14 bases between. The CDR3 region is CARDTGGGTDTQYF. As DNA, the CDR3 is TGTGCCAGAGATACAGGGGGGGGCACAGATACGCAGTATTTT.

This clonotype has at least ten counts. V is TRBV5-8 and J is TRBJ1-1; TRBD1 is a possible D gene (5 bases). This CDR3 is built from 13 residues. Germline CDR1 is SGHTS and CDR2 is YDEGEE. Trimming stripped 6 bases from V and 0 bases from J, with 9 bases between. The CDR3 protein is CASTRQLNTEAFF. DNA of the CDR3: TGTGCCAGCACCCGACAGCTGAACACTGAAGCTTTCTTT. Looking up the rest from reference TRBV5-8 and TRBJ1-1 gives the full variable domain: EAGVTQSPTHLIKTRGQQATLRCSPISGHTSVYWYQQALGLGLQFLLWYDEGEERNRGNFPPRFSGRQFPNYSSELNVNALELEDSALYLCASTRQLNTEAFFGQGTRLTVV.

This clonotype was seen ten or more times. The rearrangement links TRBV12-3 or TRBV12-4 to TRBJ2-3; the match to TRBD2 covers 9 bases. The V and J ends lost 1 base and 2 bases, in that order; junction bases with no gene match: 10. CDR3 length: 18 amino acids. Here the CDR3 reads CASSLGLLAGVLTDTQYF. The DNA of the CDR3 is TGTGCCAGCAGTTTAGGCTTACTAGCGGGCGTTCTCACAGATACGCAGTATTTT.

This clonotype showed up many times. The chain combines TRBV5-1 with TRBJ2-1; tentatively, D is TRBD2 (6 bases). This CDR3 spans 13 amino acids. Looked up from germline, CDR1 is SGHRS and CDR2 is YFSETQ. V was clipped by 0 bases and J by 5 bases, with 6 bases between them. The CDR3 region has the DNA TGCGCCAGCAGCTTGGGGACTAACAATGAGCAGTTCTTC. Amino acid sequence: CASSLGTNNEQFF.